This paragraph covers one T cell receptor (beta chain) sequence. Seattle-derived patients entered the study during active infection and were followed longitudinally. The source of the sample is a study of blood T cell repertoires in COVID-19. The wider study: Acute and convalescent COVID-19 specimens originated in the United States, Italy and Spain. The cDNA or gDNA used as material had been derived from T cells, B-cell-depleted T cells, or PBMCs.

Original processing notes: Researchers report that nucleated cell counts were estimated from reference gene primer amplification. Sequencing was performed with immunoSEQ multiplex PCR; in TCRdb, only in-frame clones are kept and a portion is missing. V and J calls and clone size follow that table, whereas D and trimming were derived from the DNA. There are 300,000 to 350,000 clones in the sample; around nine tenths occur only once, and about 6.7% lies in the top ten. Germline CDR1 is KGHSH and CDR2 is LQKENI. The trim removed 4 bases at V and 0 bases at J, leaving 14 bases unmatched. The length of the CDR3 is 18 residues.

The chain uses TRBV18 and TRBJ1-2, with TRBD1 matching over 7 bases. The clonotype was recovered from a woman between 65 and 79 years old with COVID-19, enrolled during active disease. The sample taken for sequencing was peripheral blood. Here the CDR3 reads CASSRTGETTTSNYGYTF. In DNA, the CDR3 is TGTGCCAGCTCACGGACAGGAGAAACTACCACCTCTAACTATGGCTACACCTTC.